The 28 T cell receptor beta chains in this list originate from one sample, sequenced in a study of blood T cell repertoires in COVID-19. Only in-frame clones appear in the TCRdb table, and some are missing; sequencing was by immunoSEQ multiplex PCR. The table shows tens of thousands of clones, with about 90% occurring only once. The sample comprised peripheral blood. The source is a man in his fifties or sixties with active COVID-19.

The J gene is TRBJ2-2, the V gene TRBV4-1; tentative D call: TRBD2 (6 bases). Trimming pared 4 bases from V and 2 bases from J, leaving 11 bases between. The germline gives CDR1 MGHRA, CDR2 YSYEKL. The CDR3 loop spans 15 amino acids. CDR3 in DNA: TGCGCCAGCAGCCTCGGGGGTACAAACACCGGGGAGCTGTTTTTT. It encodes CASSLGGTNTGELFF.

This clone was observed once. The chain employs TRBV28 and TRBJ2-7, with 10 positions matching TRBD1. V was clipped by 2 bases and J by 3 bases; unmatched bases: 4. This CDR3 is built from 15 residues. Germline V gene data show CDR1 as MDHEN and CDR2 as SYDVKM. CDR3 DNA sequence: TGTGCCAGCAGTTTAGCGGGACAGGGGATCTACGAGCAGTACTTC. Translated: CASSLAGQGIYEQYF.

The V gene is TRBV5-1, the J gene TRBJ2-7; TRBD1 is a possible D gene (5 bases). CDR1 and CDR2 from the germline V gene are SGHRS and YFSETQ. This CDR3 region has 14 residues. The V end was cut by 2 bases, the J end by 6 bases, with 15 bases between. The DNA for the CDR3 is TGCGCCAGCAGCTTAAATCAGGGCGGTTCCGAGCAGTACTTC. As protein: CASSLNQGGSEQYF.

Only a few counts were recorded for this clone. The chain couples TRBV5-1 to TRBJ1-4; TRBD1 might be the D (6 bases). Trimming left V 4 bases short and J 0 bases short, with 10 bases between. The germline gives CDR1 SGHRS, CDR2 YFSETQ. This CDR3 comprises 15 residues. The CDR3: CASSPNRATNEKLFF. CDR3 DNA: TGCGCCAGCAGCCCTAACAGGGCAACTAATGAAAAACTGTTTTTT.

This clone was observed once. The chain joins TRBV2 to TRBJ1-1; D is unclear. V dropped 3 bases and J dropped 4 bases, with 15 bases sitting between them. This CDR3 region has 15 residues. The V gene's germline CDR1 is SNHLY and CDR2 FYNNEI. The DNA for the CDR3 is TGTGCCAGCAGTGAGAGAGAGATGGGCTCCACTGAAGCTTTCTTT. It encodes CASSEREMGSTEAFF.

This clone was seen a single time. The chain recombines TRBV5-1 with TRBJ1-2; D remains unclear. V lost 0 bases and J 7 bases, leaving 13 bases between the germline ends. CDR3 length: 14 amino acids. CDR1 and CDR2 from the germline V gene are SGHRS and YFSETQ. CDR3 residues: CASSLDERSRGYTF. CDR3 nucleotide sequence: TGCGCCAGCAGCTTGGACGAGCGGTCACGTGGCTACACCTTC.

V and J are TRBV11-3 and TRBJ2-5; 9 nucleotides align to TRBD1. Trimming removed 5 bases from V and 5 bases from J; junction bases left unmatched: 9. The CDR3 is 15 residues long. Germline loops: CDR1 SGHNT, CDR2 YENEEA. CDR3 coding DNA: TGTGCCAGCAGCACAGGGACAGGGACAGCGGAGACCCAGTACTTC. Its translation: CASSTGTGTAETQYF.

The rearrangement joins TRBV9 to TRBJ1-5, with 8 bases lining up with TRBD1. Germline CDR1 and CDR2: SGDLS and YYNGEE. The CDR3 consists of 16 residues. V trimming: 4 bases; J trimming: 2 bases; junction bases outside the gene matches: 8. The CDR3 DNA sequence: TGTGCCAGCAGCAGATCGACAGGGGAGGGCAATCAGCCCCAGCATTTT. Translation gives CASSRSTGEGNQPQHF.

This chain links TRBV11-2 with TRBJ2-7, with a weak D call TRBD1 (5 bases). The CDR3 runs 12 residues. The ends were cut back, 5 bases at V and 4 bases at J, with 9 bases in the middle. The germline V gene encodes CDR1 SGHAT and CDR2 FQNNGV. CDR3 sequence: CASSPRVYEQYF. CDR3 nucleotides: TGTGCCAGCAGCCCCAGGGTATACGAGCAGTACTTC.

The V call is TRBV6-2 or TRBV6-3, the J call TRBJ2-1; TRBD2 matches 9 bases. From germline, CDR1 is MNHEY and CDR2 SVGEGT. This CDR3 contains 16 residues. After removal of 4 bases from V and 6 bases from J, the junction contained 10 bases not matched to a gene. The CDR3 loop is CASSSPVAGASNEQFF. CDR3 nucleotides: TGTGCCAGCAGTTCCCCCGTAGCGGGAGCTTCCAATGAGCAGTTCTTC.

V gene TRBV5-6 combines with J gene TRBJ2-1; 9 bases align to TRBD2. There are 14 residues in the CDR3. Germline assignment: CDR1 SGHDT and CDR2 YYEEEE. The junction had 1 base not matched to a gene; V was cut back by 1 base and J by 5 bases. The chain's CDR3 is CASSLPSGNNEQFF. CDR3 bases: TGTGCCAGCAGCTTGCCTAGCGGGAACAATGAGCAGTTCTTC.

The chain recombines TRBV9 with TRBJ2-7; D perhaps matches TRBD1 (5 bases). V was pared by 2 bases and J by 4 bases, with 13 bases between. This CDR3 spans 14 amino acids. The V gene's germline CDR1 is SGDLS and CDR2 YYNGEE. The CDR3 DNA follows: TGTGCCAGCAGCGTTGAGTCCGCAGGGTACGAGCAGTACTTC. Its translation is CASSVESAGYEQYF.

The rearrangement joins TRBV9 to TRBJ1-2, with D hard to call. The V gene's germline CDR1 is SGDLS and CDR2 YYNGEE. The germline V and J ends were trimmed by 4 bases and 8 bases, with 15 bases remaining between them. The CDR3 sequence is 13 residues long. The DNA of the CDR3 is TGTGCCAGCAGCCCCTCGGAGTCGTCGGGCTACACCTTC. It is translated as CASSPSESSGYTF.

The CDR3 DNA reads TGTGCCAGCTCACCGGGACAGGGTAGGGGAGAGACCCAGTACTTC. Its protein product is CASSPGQGRGETQYF. The chain is built from TRBV18 and TRBJ2-5; 9 bases align to TRBD1. This CDR3 has 15 residues. Trimming at V came to 3 bases and at J to 4 bases, leaving 6 bases not matched to a gene. Per germline, CDR1 KGHSH and CDR2 LQKENI.

The CDR3 sequence is CASSPRRGGGNTIYF. The CDR3, as DNA: TGTGCCAGCAGCCCCAGAAGAGGCGGAGGAAACACCATATATTTT. The chain is built from TRBV11-2 and TRBJ1-3; no reliable D call. Germline loops: CDR1 SGHAT, CDR2 FQNNGV. V lost 5 bases to trimming and J lost 4 bases, with 15 bases between them. The CDR3 totals 15 residues.

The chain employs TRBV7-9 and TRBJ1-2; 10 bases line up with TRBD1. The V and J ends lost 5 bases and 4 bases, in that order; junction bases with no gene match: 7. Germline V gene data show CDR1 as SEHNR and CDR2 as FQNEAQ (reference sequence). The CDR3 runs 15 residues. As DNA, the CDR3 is TGTGCCAGCAGCGGGGGGACAGGGGCTGGCTATGGCTACACCTTC. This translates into CASSGGTGAGYGYTF.

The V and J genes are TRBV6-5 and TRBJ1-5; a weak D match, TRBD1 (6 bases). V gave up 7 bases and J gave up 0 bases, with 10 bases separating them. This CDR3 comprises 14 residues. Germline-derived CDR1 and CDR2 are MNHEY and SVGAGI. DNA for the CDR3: TGTGCCAGCATCCCAGGGGTTAGCAATCAGCCCCAGCATTTT. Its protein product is CASIPGVSNQPQHF.

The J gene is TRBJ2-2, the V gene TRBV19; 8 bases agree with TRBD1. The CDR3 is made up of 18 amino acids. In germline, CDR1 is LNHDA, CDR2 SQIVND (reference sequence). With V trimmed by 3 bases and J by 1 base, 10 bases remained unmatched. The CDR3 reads CASSMMDRAYMNTGELFF. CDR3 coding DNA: TGTGCCAGTAGTATGATGGACAGGGCGTATATGAACACCGGGGAGCTGTTTTTT.

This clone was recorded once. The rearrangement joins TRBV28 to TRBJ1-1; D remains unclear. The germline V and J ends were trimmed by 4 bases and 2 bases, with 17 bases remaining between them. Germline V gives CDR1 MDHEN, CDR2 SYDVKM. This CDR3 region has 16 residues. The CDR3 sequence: CASSSSVRRFNTEAFF. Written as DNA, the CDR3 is TGTGCCAGCAGTTCGAGCGTACGACGATTTAACACTGAAGCTTTCTTT. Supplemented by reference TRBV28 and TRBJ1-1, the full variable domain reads DVKVTQSSRYLVKRTGEKVFLECVQDMDHENMFWYRQDPGLGLRLIYFSYDVKMKEKGDIPEGYSVSREKKERFSLILESASTNQTSMYLCASSSSVRRFNTEAFFGQGTRLTVV.

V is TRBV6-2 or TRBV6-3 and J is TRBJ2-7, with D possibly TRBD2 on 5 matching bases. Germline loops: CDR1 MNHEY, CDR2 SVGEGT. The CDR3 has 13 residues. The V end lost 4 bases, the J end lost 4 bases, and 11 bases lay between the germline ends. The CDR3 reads CASSSTSRYEQYF. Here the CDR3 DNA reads TGTGCCAGCAGTTCAACTAGTCGGTACGAGCAGTACTTC.

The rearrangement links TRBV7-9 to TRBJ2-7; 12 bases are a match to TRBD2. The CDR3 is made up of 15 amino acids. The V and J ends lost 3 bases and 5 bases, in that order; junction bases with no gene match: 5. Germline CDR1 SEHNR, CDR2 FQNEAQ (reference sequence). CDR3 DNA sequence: TGTGCCAGCAGCTTTCCGACTAGCGGGAGTGACGAGCAGTACTTC. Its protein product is CASSFPTSGSDEQYF. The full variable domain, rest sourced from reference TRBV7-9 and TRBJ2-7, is DTGVSQNPRHKITKRGQNVTFRCDPISEHNRLYWYRQTLGQGPEFLTYFQNEAQLEKSRLLSDRFSAERPKGSFSTLEIQRTEQGDSAMYLCASSFPTSGSDEQYFGPGTRLTVT.

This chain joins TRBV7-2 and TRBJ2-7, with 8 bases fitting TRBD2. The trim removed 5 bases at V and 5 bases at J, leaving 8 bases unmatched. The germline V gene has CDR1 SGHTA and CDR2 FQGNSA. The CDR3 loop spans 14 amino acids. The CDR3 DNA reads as TGTGCCAGCAGCCCTCGAGCGGGAGTGGACGAGCAGTACTTC. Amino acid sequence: CASSPRAGVDEQYF.

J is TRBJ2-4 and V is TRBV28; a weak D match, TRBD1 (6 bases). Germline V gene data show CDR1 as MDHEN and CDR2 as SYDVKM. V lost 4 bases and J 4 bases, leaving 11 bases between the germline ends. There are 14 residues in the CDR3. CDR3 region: CASSSGAAKNIQYF. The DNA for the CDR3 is TGTGCCAGCAGTTCAGGGGCGGCGAAAAACATTCAGTACTTC.

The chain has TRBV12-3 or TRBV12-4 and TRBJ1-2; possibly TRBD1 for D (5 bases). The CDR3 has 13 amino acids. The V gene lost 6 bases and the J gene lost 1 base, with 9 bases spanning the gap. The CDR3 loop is CASRDSNNYGYTF. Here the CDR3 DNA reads TGTGCCAGCAGAGACAGCAATAACTATGGCTACACCTTC.

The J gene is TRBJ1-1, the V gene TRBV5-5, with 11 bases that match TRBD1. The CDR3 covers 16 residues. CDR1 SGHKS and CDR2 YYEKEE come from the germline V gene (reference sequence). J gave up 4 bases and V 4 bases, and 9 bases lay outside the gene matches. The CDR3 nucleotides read TGTGCCAGCAGCACCTCCGGGACAGGGGGGAGCACTGAAGCTTTCTTT. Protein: CASSTSGTGGSTEAFF.

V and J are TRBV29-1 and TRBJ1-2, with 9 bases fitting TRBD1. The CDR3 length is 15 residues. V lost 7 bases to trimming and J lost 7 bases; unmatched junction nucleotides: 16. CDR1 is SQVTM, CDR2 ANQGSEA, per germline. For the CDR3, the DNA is TGCAGCGCAAAGGCCCCGGGACAGGGCTCAGGTGGCTACACCTTC. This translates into CSAKAPGQGSGGYTF.

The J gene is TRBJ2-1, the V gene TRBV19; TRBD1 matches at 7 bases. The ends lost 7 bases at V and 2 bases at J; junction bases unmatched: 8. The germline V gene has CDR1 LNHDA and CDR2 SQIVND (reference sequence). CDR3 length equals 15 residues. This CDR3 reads CASKEGQLTYNEQFF. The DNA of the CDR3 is TGTGCCAGTAAAGAGGGACAGCTCACCTACAATGAGCAGTTCTTC.

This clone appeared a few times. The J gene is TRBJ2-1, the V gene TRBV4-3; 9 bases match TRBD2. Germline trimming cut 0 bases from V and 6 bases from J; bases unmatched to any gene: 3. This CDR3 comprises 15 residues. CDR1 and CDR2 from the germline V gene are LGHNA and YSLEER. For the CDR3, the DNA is TGCGCCAGCAGCCAAGAGATAGCGGGAGCCAATGAGCAGTTCTTC. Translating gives CASSQEIAGANEQFF.